These 5 T cell receptor beta chains came from one sample sequenced in a study of cytomegalovirus exposure and HLA in healthy donors. PCR involved 60 Vbeta and 13 Jbeta primers. Assay: immunoSEQ multiplex PCR; the TCRdb copy retains only in-frame clones and omits some. The profile shows roughly 230,000 clones, about 93% of them singletons. What was sequenced was PBMCs. The receptors originated from a girl aged 2-15 years in good health and CMV-seronegative.

CDR3 bases: TGTGCCAGCAGCCCTGGTCTCGGGGGGGCGGATACGCAGTATTTT. Its translation is CASSPGLGGADTQYF. This rearrangement joins TRBV13 to TRBJ2-3; 8 nucleotides match TRBD2. The length of the CDR3 is 15 residues. The V segment lost 5 bases and the J segment 6 bases; nucleotides outside the gene matches: 10. Germline CDR1 reads PRHDT; CDR2 reads FYEKMQ (reference sequence).

V gene TRBV5-1 combines with J gene TRBJ1-5; the match to TRBD1 covers 8 bases. The V and J ends lost 2 bases and 1 base, in that order; junction bases with no gene match: 5. The CDR3 loop spans 16 amino acids. Germline V gene lookup returns CDR1 SGHRS and CDR2 YFSETQ. CDR3 DNA: TGCGCCAGCAGCTTTGGGACAGGAGCCAGCAATCAGCCCCAGCATTTT. This sequence encodes CASSFGTGASNQPQHF.

The chain employs TRBV27 and TRBJ2-5; 9 bases line up with TRBD1. Germline V gene lookup returns CDR1 MNHEY and CDR2 SMNVEV (reference sequence). The CDR3 has 14 residues. V lost 5 bases to trimming and J lost 7 bases; unmatched junction nucleotides: 8. DNA of the CDR3: TGTGCCAGCAGTGATAACAGGGGGCGCGCGACCCAGTACTTC. Translating gives CASSDNRGRATQYF.

This clone has just one count. V usage is TRBV5-6 and J usage is TRBJ2-7; the D gene is possibly TRBD2 (6 bases). Germline CDR1 reads SGHDT; CDR2 reads YYEEEE. The CDR3 has 14 amino acids. V lost 4 bases and J 5 bases, leaving 16 bases between the germline ends. The CDR3 loop reads CASSATPGVHEQYF. DNA of the CDR3: TGTGCCAGCAGCGCCACCCCGGGAGTACACGAGCAGTACTTC.

Only one count was recorded for this clone. The chain combines TRBV7-3 with TRBJ2-1, with D perhaps TRBD2 (6 bases). V dropped 1 base and J dropped 4 bases, with 8 bases sitting between them. The germline V gene has CDR1 SGHTA and CDR2 FQGTGA. The CDR3 has 14 residues. CDR3 DNA: TGTGCCAGCAGCTTAATCGGGGGTTACAATGAGCAGTTCTTC. This translates into CASSLIGGYNEQFF.